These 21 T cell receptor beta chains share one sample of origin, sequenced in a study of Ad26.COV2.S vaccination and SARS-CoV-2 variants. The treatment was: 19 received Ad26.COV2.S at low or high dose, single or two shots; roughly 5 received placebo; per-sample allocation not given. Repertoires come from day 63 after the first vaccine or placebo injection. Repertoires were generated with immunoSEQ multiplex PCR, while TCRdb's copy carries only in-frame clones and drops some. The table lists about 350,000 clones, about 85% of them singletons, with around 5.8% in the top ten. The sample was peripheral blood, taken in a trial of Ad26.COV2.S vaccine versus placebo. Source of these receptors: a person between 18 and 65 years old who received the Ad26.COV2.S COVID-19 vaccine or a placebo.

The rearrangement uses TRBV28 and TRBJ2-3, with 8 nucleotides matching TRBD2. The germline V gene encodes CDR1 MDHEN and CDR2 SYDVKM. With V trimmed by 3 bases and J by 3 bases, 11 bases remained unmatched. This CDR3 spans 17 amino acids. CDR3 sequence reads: CASSFRRGGLGTDTQYF. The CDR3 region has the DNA TGTGCCAGCAGTTTCCGCCGGGGGGGCCTCGGGACAGATACGCAGTATTTT.

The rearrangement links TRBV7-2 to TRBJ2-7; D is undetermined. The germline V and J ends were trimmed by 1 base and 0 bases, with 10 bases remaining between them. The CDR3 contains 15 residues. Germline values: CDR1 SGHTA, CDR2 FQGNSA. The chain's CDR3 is CASSLDGLLSYEQYF. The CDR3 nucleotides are TGTGCCAGCAGCTTAGACGGTCTTCTCTCCTACGAGCAGTACTTC.

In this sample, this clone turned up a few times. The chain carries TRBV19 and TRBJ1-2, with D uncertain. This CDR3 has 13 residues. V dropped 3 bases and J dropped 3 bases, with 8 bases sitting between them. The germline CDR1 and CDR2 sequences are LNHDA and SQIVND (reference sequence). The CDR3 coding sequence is TGTGCCAGTAGTATCGGGGTTGACTATGGCTACACCTTC. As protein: CASSIGVDYGYTF.

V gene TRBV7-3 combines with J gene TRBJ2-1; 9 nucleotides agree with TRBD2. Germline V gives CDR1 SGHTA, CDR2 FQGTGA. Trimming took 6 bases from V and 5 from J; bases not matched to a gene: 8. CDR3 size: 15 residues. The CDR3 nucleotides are TGTGCCAGCAGTAGTAGCGGGAGTGGACACAATGAGCAGTTCTTC. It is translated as CASSSSGSGHNEQFF. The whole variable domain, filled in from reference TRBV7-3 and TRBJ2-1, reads GAGVSQTPSNKVTEKGKYVELRCDPISGHTALYWYRQSLGQGPEFLIYFQGTGAADDSGLPNDRFFAVRPEGSVSTLKIQRTERGDSAVYLCASSSSGSGHNEQFFGPGTRLTVL.

The CDR3 DNA is TGTGCCAGCAGAGGGGTAGTATTCACTGAAGCTTTCTTT. This gives the protein CASRGVVFTEAFF. The rearrangement joins TRBV7-2 to TRBJ1-1; the D gene is possibly TRBD1 (5 bases). Per germline, CDR1 SGHTA and CDR2 FQGNSA. The CDR3 spans 13 residues. V was pared by 6 bases and J by 4 bases, with 12 bases between.

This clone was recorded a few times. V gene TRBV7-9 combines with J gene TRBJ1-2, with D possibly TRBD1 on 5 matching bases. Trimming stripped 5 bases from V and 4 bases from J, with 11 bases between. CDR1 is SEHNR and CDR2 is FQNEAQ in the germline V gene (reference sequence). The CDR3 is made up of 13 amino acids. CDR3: CASSRDAGYGYTF. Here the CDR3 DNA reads TGTGCCAGCAGCAGGGACGCCGGCTATGGCTACACCTTC.

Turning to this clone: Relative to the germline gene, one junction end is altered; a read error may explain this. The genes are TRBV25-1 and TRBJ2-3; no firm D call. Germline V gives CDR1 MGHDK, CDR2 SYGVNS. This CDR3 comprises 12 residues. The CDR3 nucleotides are TGTGCGAGCAACGGAAAATCGGATACGCAGTATTTT. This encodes CASNGKSDTQYF.

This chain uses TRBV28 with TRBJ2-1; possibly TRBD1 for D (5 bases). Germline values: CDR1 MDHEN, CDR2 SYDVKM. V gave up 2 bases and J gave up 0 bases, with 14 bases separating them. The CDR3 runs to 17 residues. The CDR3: CASSLSFGDSSYNEQFF. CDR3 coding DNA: TGTGCCAGCAGTTTAAGTTTTGGAGACAGCTCCTACAATGAGCAGTTCTTC.

CDR3 DNA sequence: TGTGCCAGCTCCCTACAGGGGGCATTTACAGATACGCAGTATTTT. This translates into CASSLQGAFTDTQYF. V and J are TRBV18 and TRBJ2-3; 9 bases line up with TRBD1. Losses at the gene ends were 6 bases for V and 3 bases for J; bases not matched to a gene: 7. The CDR3 length is 15 residues. Looked up from germline, CDR1 is KGHSH and CDR2 is LQKENI.

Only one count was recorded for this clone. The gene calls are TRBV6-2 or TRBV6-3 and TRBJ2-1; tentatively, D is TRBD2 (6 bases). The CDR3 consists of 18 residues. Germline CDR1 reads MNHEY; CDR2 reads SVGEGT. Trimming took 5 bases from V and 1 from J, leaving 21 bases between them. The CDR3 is CASSDQTSSDISYNEQFF. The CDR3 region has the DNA TGTGCCAGCAGTGACCAGACCTCTAGCGATATTTCCTACAATGAGCAGTTCTTC.

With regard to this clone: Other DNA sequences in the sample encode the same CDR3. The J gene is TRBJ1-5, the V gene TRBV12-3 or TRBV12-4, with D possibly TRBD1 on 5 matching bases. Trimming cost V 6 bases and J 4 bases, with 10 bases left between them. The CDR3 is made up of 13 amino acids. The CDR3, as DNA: TGTGCCAGCAGCCTGACAGATAATCAGCCCCAGCATTTT. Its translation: CASSLTDNQPQHF.

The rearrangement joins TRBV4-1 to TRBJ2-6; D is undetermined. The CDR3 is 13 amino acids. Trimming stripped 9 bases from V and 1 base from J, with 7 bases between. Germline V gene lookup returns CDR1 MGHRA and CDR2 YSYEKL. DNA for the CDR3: TGCGCCAGTTCAGCGTCTGGGGCCAACGTCCTGACTTTC. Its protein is CASSASGANVLTF.

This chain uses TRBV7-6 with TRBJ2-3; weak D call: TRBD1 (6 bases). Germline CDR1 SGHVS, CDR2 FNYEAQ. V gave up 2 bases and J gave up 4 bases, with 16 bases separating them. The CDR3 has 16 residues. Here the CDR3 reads CASSLRYRASPDTQYF. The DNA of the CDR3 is TGTGCCAGCAGCTTACGATACAGGGCGTCGCCAGATACGCAGTATTTT.

The CDR3 DNA sequence: TGTGCCAGCAATAAGGGGCCCCCAGGGGATACGCAGTATTTT. Its translation: CASNKGPPGDTQYF. The chain uses TRBV9 and TRBJ2-3, with D possibly matching TRBD1 (5 bases). Germline V gives CDR1 SGDLS, CDR2 YYNGEE. This CDR3 has 14 amino acids. The ends were cut back, 6 bases at V and 6 bases at J, with 17 bases in the middle.

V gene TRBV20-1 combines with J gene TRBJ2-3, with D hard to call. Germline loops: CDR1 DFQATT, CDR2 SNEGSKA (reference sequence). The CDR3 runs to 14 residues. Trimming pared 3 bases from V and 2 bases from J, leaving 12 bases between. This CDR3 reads CSASFTGNTDTQYF. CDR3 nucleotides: TGCAGTGCTAGTTTTACCGGTAACACAGATACGCAGTATTTT.

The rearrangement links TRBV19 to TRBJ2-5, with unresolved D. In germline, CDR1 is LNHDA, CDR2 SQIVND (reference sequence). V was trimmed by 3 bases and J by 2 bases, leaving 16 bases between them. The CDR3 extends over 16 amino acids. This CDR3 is CASSMTAVLGQETQYF. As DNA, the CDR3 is TGTGCCAGTAGTATGACTGCCGTTCTGGGGCAAGAGACCCAGTACTTC.

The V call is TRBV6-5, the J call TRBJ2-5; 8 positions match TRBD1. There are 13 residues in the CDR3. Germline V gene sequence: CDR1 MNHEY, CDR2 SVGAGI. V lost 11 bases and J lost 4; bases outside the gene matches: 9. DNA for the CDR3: TGTGCCGCGCTGAGGACAGGGCTAGAGACCCAGTACTTC. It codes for CAALRTGLETQYF.

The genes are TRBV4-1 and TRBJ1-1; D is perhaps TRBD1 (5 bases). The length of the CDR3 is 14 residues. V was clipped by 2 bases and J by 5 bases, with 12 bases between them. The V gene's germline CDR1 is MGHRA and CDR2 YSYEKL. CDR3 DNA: TGCGCCAGCAGCCAACTGGGGGGGGGAACTGAAGCTTTCTTT. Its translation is CASSQLGGGTEAFF.

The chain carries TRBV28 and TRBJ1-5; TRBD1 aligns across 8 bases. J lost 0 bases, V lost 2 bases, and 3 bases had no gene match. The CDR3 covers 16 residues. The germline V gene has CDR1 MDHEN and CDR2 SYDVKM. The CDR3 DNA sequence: TGTGCCAGCAGTTTACAGGGGGCTGGTAGCAATCAGCCCCAGCATTTT. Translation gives CASSLQGAGSNQPQHF.

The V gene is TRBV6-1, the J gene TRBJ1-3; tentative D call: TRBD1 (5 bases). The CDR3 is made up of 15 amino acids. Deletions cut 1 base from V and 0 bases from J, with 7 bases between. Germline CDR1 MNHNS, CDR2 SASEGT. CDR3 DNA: TGTGCCAGCAGTGAAGGGGACCCCTCTGGAAACACCATATATTTT. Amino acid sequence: CASSEGDPSGNTIYF.

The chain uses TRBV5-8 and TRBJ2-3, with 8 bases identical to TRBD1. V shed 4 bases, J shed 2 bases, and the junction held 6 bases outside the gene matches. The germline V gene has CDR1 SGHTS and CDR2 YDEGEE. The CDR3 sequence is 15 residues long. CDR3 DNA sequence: TGTGCCAGCAGCCACAGGGGGGTTATCACAGATACGCAGTATTTT. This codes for CASSHRGVITDTQYF. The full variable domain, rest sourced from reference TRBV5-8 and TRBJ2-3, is EAGVTQSPTHLIKTRGQQATLRCSPISGHTSVYWYQQALGLGLQFLLWYDEGEERNRGNFPPRFSGRQFPNYSSELNVNALELEDSALYLCASSHRGVITDTQYFGPGTRLTVL.